The present T cell receptor beta chain was sequenced within a study of T cell responses to AZD1222 COVID-19 vaccine. Overall study: Investigators merged groups given second doses at roughly 4 or roughly 12 weeks. General study results and limits: Across spike, vaccine-associated CD4 TCRs were found, dominant at 160-218 and 743-854. Donors in the cohort were predominantly white British and more often female, and clonal diversity was possibly underestimated.

CDR1 and CDR2 (germline): LGHNT, FRNRAP. This CDR3 comprises 13 residues. V was pared by 2 bases and J by 7 bases, with 6 bases between. Method: immunoSEQ multiplex PCR; TCRdb's copy keeps in-frame clones and lacks some. The sample holds roughly 160,000 clones, about 92% seen once. Comment on this clone: Its antigen is unidentified.

V usage is TRBV12-5 and J usage is TRBJ1-6; D remains unclear. The source material was peripheral blood, sampled on day 0 of AZD1222 vaccination. The clonotype was recovered from an adult in good health. The CDR3 region is CASGLRRNSPLHF. The CDR3 DNA sequence: TGTGCTAGTGGTTTGCGGCGAAATTCACCCCTCCACTTT.